The sequence of this T cell receptor (beta chain) was determined in a study of T-cell reconstitution after alpha-beta-depleted transplantation in children. V gave up 1 base and J gave up 6 bases, with 10 bases separating them. The CDR3 length is 13 residues. Germline lookup yields CDR1 SGHTA and CDR2 FQGNSA. This clonotype was counted only a few times. Its antigen is as yet unknown. Preparing the TCRbeta library involved the use of unique molecular identifiers. TCRdb processed the PCR reads anew with MiXCR; each CDR3 protein has one entry. The sample shows 250,000 to 300,000 distinct CDR3 sequences, around 10% of them seen only once. Study-level results: Several hundred expanded graft clones reportedly supplied alpha-beta T cells about two months after transplant.

The chain employs TRBV7-2 and TRBJ2-7; D is unclear. The sequenced sample was PBMCs, obtained before TCRalphabeta/CD19-depleted stem cell transplant. The receptor was derived from a boy less than two years old with acute myeloid leukemia, due to receive a stem cell transplant. CDR3: CASSLVTTGEQYF. The CDR3, as DNA: TGTGCCAGCAGCTTAGTAACGACGGGCGAGCAGTACTTC.